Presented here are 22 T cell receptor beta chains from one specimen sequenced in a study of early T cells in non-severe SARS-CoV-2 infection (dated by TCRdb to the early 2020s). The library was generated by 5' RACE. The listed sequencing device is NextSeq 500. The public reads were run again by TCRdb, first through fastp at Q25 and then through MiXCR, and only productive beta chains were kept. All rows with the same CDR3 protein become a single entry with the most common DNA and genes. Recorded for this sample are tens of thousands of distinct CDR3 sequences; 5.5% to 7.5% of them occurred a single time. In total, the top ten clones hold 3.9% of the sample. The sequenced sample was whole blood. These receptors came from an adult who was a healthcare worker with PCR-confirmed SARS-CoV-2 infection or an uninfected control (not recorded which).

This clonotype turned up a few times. CDR3 loop: CASSLQGATEAFF. For the CDR3, the DNA is TGTGCCAGCAGCCTACAGGGGGCCACTGAAGCTTTCTTT. The rearrangement links TRBV28 to TRBJ1-1, with TRBD1 matching over 9 bases. V was pared by 6 bases and J by 4 bases, with 3 bases of the junction left unmatched. CDR1 is MDHEN, CDR2 SYDVKM, per germline. This CDR3 has 13 amino acids.

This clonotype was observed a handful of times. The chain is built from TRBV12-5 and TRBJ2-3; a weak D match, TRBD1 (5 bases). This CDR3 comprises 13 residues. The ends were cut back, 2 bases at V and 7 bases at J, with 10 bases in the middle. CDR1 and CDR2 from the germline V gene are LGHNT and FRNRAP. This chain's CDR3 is CASGLNTGYTQYF. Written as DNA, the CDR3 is TGTGCTAGTGGTTTGAATACAGGCTATACGCAGTATTTT.

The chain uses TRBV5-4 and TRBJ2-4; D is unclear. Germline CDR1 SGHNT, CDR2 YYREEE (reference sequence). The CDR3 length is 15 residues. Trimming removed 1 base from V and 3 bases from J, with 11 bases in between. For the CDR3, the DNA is TGTGCCAGCAGCTTGCAGGTTTTCGACAAAAACATTCAGTACTTC. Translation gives CASSLQVFDKNIQYF.

CDR3 DNA: TGCGCCAGCACCCCGGGGACAGGGTTGGGCACTGAAGCTTTCTTT. This sequence encodes CASTPGTGLGTEAFF. V is TRBV5-1 and J is TRBJ1-1; 9 nucleotides match TRBD1. Germline CDR1 is SGHRS and CDR2 is YFSETQ. Germline trimming cut 6 bases from V and 4 bases from J; bases unmatched to any gene: 10. CDR3 length equals 15 residues. Based on the CDR3 plus reference TRBV5-1 and TRBJ1-1, the full variable domain is KAGVTQTPRYLIKTRGQQVTLSCSPISGHRSVSWYQQTPGQGLQFLFEYFSETQRNKGNFPGRFSGRQFSNSRSEMNVSTLELGDSALYLCASTPGTGLGTEAFFGQGTRLTVV.

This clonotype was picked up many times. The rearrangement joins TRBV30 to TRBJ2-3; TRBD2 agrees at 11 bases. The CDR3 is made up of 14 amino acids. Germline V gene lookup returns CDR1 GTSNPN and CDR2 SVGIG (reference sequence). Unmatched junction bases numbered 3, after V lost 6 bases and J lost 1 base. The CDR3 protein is CACQLAGGTDTQYF. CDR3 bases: TGTGCCTGTCAACTAGCGGGGGGCACAGATACGCAGTATTTT.

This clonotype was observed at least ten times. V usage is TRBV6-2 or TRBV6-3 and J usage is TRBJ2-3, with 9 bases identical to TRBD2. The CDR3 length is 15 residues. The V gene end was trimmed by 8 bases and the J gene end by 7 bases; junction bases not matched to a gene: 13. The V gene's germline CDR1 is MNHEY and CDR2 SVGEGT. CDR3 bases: TGTGCCAGCGCCCCAGCGGGGGGACGCACGCATACGCAGTATTTT. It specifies CASAPAGGRTHTQYF.

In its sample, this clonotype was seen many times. CDR3 in amino acids: CSVEDSLRSKAFF. Here the CDR3 DNA reads TGCAGCGTTGAAGATAGTCTACGTAGTAAAGCTTTCTTT. The rearrangement uses TRBV29-1 and TRBJ1-1; D call uncertain. CDR3 size: 13 residues. Per the germline V gene, CDR1 is SQVTM and CDR2 is ANQGSEA. Between the trimmed V and J ends, which lost 0 bases and 9 bases, there was a span of 14 bases. The full variable domain, rest sourced from reference TRBV29-1 and TRBJ1-1, is SAVISQKPSRDICQRGTSLTIQCQVDSQVTMMFWYRQQPGQSLTLIATANQGSEATYESGFVIDKFPISRPNLTFSTLTVSNMSPEDSSIYLCSVEDSLRSKAFFGQGTRLTVV.

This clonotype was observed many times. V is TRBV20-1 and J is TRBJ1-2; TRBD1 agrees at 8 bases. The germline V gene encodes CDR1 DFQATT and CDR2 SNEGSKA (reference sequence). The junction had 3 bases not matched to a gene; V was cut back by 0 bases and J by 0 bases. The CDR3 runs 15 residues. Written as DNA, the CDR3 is TGCAGTGCTAGAGATAACAGGGGGGCTAACTATGGCTACACCTTC. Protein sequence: CSARDNRGANYGYTF.

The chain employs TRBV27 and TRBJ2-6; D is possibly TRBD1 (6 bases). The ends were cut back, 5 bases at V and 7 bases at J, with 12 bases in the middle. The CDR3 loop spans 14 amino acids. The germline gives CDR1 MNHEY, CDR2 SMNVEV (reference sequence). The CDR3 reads CASSRTVPANVLTF. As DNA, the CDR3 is TGTGCCAGCAGTCGGACAGTTCCCGCCAACGTCCTGACTTTC. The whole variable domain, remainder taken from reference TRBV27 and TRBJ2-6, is EAQVTQNPRYLITVTGKKLTVTCSQNMNHEYMSWYRQDPGLGLRQIYYSMNVEVTDKGDVPEGYKVSRKEKRNFPLILESPSPNQTSLYFCASSRTVPANVLTFGAGSRLTVL.

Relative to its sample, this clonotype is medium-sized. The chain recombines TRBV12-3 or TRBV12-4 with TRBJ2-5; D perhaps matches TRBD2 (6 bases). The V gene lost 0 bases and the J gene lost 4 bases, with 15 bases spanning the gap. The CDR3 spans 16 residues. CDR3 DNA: TGTGCCAGCAGTTTAGCCCGCCAGTTGGGAGGAGAGACCCAGTACTTC. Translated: CASSLARQLGGETQYF.

DNA of the CDR3: TGTGCCAGCGCTATGGGGGTCTCCTACGAGCAGTACTTC. Amino acids: CASAMGVSYEQYF. V and J are TRBV6-6 and TRBJ2-7, with D perhaps given as TRBD1 or TRBD2 (5 bases each). Germline CDR1 and CDR2: MNHNY and SVGAGI (reference sequence). The CDR3 is 13 amino acids. Deletions cut 8 bases from V and 0 bases from J, with 11 bases between.

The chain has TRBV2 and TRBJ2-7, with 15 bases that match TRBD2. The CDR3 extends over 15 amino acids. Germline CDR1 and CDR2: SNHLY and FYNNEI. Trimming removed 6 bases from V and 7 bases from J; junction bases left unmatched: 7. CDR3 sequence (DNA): TGTGCCAGCAGGAGGACTAGCGGGGGGGCGAGGGAGCAGTACTTC. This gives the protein CASRRTSGGAREQYF.

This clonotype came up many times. As DNA, the CDR3 is TGTGCCAGCAGATACAACCCGAAACCAAGCACAGATACGCAGTATTTT. Protein product: CASRYNPKPSTDTQYF. This rearrangement joins TRBV7-9 to TRBJ2-3, with no clear D. This CDR3 is built from 16 residues. V lost 6 bases, J lost 0 bases, and 16 bases lay in between. Germline V gene data show CDR1 as SEHNR and CDR2 as FQNEAQ (reference sequence).

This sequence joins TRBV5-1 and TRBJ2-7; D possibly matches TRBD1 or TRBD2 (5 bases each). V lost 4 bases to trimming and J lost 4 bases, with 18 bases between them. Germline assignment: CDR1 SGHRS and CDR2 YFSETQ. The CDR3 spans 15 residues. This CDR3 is CASSTSLLGTYEQYF. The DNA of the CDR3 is TGCGCCAGCAGCACCTCCCTACTAGGGACGTACGAGCAGTACTTC. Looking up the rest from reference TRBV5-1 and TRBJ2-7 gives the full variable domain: KAGVTQTPRYLIKTRGQQVTLSCSPISGHRSVSWYQQTPGQGLQFLFEYFSETQRNKGNFPGRFSGRQFSNSRSEMNVSTLELGDSALYLCASSTSLLGTYEQYFGPGTRLTVT.

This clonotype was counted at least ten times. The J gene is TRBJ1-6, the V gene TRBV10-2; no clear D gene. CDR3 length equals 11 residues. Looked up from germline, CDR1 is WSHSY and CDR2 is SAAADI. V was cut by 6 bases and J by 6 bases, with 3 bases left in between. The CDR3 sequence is CASRGNSPLHF. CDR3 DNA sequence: TGCGCCAGCAGGGGTAATTCACCCCTCCACTTT.

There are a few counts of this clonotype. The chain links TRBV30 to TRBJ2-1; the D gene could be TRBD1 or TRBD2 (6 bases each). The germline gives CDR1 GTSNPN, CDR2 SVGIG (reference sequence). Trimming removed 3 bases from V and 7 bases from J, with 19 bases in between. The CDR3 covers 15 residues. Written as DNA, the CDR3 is TGTGCCTGGAGCCCACGTCTGGGGGGCGGGAATGAGCAGTTCTTC. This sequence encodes CAWSPRLGGGNEQFF.

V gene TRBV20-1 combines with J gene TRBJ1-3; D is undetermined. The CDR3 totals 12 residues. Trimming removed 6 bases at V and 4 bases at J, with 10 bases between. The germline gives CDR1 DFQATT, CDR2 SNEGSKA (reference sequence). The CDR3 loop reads CSARTDGNTIYF. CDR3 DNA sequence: TGCAGTGCCCGGACGGACGGAAACACCATATATTTT.

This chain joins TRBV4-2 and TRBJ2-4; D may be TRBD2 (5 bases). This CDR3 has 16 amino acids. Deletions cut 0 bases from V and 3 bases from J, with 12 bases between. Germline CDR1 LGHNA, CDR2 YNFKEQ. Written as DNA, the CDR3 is TGTGCCAGCAGCCAAGATCGAGGGTCTGGCAAAAACATTCAGTACTTC. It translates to CASSQDRGSGKNIQYF.

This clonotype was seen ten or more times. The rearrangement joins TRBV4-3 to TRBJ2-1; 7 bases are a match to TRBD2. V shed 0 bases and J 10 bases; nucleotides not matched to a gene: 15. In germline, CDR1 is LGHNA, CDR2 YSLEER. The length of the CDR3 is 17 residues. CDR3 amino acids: CASSQDEVRTRVREQFF. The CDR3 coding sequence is TGCGCCAGCAGCCAAGATGAGGTTCGGACTAGAGTACGCGAGCAGTTCTTC.

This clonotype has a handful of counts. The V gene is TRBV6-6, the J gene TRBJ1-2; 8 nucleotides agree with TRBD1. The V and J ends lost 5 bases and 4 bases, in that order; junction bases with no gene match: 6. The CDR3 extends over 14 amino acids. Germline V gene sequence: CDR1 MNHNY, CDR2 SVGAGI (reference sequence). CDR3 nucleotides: TGTGCCAGCAGTCCCCAGGGGGCCGTCTATGGCTACACCTTC. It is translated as CASSPQGAVYGYTF.

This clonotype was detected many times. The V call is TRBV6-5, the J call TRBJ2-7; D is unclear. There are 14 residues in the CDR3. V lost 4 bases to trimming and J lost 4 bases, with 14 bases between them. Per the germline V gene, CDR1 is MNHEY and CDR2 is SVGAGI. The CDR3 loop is CASSSDTWAYEQYF. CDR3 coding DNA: TGTGCCAGCAGTTCCGACACCTGGGCGTACGAGCAGTACTTC.

The CDR3 DNA reads TGTGCCACCAGCAGAGGGGACAGGGGGCTAACTGAAGCTTTCTTT. Protein product: CATSRGDRGLTEAFF. V and J are TRBV15 and TRBJ1-1; TRBD1 agrees at 12 bases. The CDR3 consists of 15 residues. V trimming: 1 base; J trimming: 5 bases; junction bases outside the gene matches: 2. In germline, CDR1 is LNHNV, CDR2 YYDKDF (reference sequence).